Below are 24 T cell receptor beta chains sequenced from a single sample in a study of blood T cells in healthy people across ages. For the second PCR, which ran for about 6 to 12 cycles, a sample-barcoded 5' primer and a J-beta primer mix were used. TCRdb re-called the 5' RACE reads through MiXCR, storing one row per CDR3 protein. This table has 780,000 or so distinct CDR3 sequences, 50% to 65% appearing once. The sample taken for sequencing was blood. These receptors were collected from a man at least 80 years old in good health.

V is TRBV20-1 and J is TRBJ2-5; 15 bases agree with TRBD2. Germline lookup yields CDR1 DFQATT and CDR2 SNEGSKA (reference sequence). The V segment lost 4 bases and the J segment 5 bases; nucleotides outside the gene matches: 5. The length of the CDR3 is 15 residues. CDR3 nucleotide sequence: TGCAGTGCTATCGGGACTAGCGGGAGGTTGGAGACCCAGTACTTC. This encodes CSAIGTSGRLETQYF.

V and J are TRBV5-5 and TRBJ2-1, with 15 positions matching TRBD2. The V segment lost 4 bases and the J segment 11 bases; nucleotides outside the gene matches: 7. The CDR3 runs to 15 residues. Germline loops: CDR1 SGHKS, CDR2 YYEKEE (reference sequence). The CDR3 reads CASSRGTSGGQQQFF. CDR3 DNA: TGTGCCAGCAGCCGCGGGACTAGCGGGGGGCAACAGCAGTTCTTC.

This chain joins TRBV5-1 and TRBJ2-1, with TRBD2 matching over 14 bases. Germline CDR1 and CDR2: SGHRS and YFSETQ. The length of the CDR3 is 17 residues. The trim removed 4 bases at V and 2 bases at J, leaving 5 bases unmatched. The CDR3 DNA follows: TGCGCCAGCAGCCTTGGACTAGCGGGAGGTCCCTACAATGAGCAGTTCTTC. Translated: CASSLGLAGGPYNEQFF.

The chain combines TRBV4-1 with TRBJ2-7; D possibly corresponds to TRBD1 (6 bases). Germline CDR1 reads MGHRA; CDR2 reads YSYEKL. The V end was cut by 5 bases, the J end by 12 bases, with 14 bases between. This CDR3 has 11 residues. CDR3 loop: CASSKQGNTYF. The CDR3 DNA follows: TGCGCCAGCAGCAAACAGGGTAACACGTACTTC.

The count of this clonotype is one. The gene calls are TRBV12-3 or TRBV12-4 and TRBJ1-1; D may be TRBD1 (5 bases). The CDR3 is 13 amino acids. V was cut by 6 bases and J by 7 bases, with 15 bases left in between. DNA of the CDR3: TGTGCCAGCAGCACACAGGCACTGGGTGAAGCTTTCTTT. It yields the protein CASSTQALGEAFF.

The chain combines TRBV20-1 with TRBJ2-5; maybe TRBD2 (6 bases). Germline CDR1 DFQATT, CDR2 SNEGSKA (reference sequence). V was pared by 5 bases and J by 5 bases, with 21 bases between. This CDR3 has 15 amino acids. The CDR3 region is CSARSPRGLGETQYF. In DNA form, the CDR3 reads TGCAGTGCTCGGTCCCCTAGGGGACTTGGGGAGACCCAGTACTTC.

Of note for this clonotype: At one end, the junction sequence differs from germline, possibly due to a read error. This chain uses TRBV7-3 with TRBJ2-5; the D is unclear. The CDR3 has 14 amino acids. Germline values: CDR1 SGHTA, CDR2 FQGTGA. The chain's CDR3 is CASSLGLGSETQNF. The CDR3 DNA is TGTGCCAGCAGCTTAGGTCTAGGTTCTGAGACCCAGAACTTC.

This chain's CDR3 is CASNSGQSSYEQYF. Written as DNA, the CDR3 is TGCGCCAGCAATTCGGGCCAAAGCTCCTACGAGCAGTACTTC. The rearrangement joins TRBV5-1 to TRBJ2-7; D is ambiguous. Trimming removed 6 bases from V and 0 bases from J, with 13 bases in between. Germline V lookup: CDR1 SGHRS, CDR2 YFSETQ. The CDR3 is made up of 14 amino acids.

This clonotype was seen a few times. The rearrangement links TRBV4-2 to TRBJ2-5; TRBD2 agrees at 11 bases. Germline values: CDR1 LGHNA, CDR2 YNFKEQ. There are 21 residues in the CDR3. The junction had 15 bases not matched to a gene; V was cut back by 0 bases and J by 0 bases. This CDR3 is CASSQDLSALAGGPHQETQYF. CDR3 in DNA: TGTGCCAGCAGCCAAGATCTAAGTGCGCTAGCGGGAGGCCCACACCAAGAGACCCAGTACTTC.

This clonotype was recorded a few times. At one of its ends the junction is not consistent with the germline gene, which may arise from a read error. This chain connects TRBV12-3 or TRBV12-4 to TRBJ2-1, with TRBD2 identical over 8 bases. The CDR3 runs 16 residues. The CDR3 region is CASSFGGRSPYNDQFF. The CDR3, as DNA: TGTGCCAGCAGTTTTGGCGGGAGGTCGCCATACAATGATCAGTTCTTC.

Comments on this clonotype: Here the CDR3 omits its conserved ending phenylalanine or tryptophan, so a read error is the likely source. The limits of the CDR3 on the DNA are not certain, so only TCRdb's listed CDR3 is given. The chain uses TRBV21-1 and TRBJ2-5; TRBD1 is taken as the D call from the table, unchecked against the DNA. TRBV21-1 is annotated as a pseudogene. The CDR3 numbers 13 amino acids, ends counted. The CDR3 here is CASSKDRGTSSTS.

J is TRBJ1-2 and V is TRBV20-1, with TRBD1 as a possible D gene (6 bases). V gave up 0 bases and J gave up 3 bases, with 14 bases separating them. The CDR3 is 15 residues long. Germline CDR1 is DFQATT and CDR2 is SNEGSKA (reference sequence). As DNA, the CDR3 is TGCAGTGCTAGAGATCCCCGGGAGGGGGACTATGGCTACACCTTC. Its translation is CSARDPREGDYGYTF.

This chain joins TRBV20-1 and TRBJ2-1; D ambiguous. This CDR3 comprises 14 residues. CDR1 is DFQATT, CDR2 SNEGSKA, per germline (reference sequence). V was trimmed by 3 bases and J by 0 bases, leaving 9 bases between them. CDR3 sequence (DNA): TGCAGTGCTAGCGGGTCTAGCTCCTACAATGAGCAGTTCTTC. It codes for CSASGSSSYNEQFF.

This clonotype has a handful of counts. The chain uses TRBV27 and TRBJ2-6; TRBD1 is a possible D gene (7 bases). Per the germline V gene, CDR1 is MNHEY and CDR2 is SMNVEV (reference sequence). This CDR3 has 16 residues. V was cut by 8 bases and J by 0 bases, with 14 bases left in between. This CDR3 reads CASPRGVVSGANVLTF. In nucleotides, the CDR3 is TGTGCCAGCCCCAGGGGGGTCGTCTCTGGGGCCAACGTCCTGACTTTC.

The chain is built from TRBV7-2 and TRBJ1-2; maybe TRBD1 (6 bases). CDR3 length: 15 amino acids. Germline V CDR1 and CDR2: SGHTA, FQGNSA. The V end lost 3 bases, the J end lost 2 bases, and 13 bases lay between the germline ends. In DNA form, the CDR3 reads TGTGCCAGCAGCTTCCCCCAGGGGCGGAACTATGGCTACACCTTC. As protein: CASSFPQGRNYGYTF.

This clonotype appeared a few times. The chain uses TRBV6-1 and TRBJ2-4; possibly TRBD1 or TRBD2 for D (5 bases each). Trimming cost V 0 bases and J 9 bases, with 6 bases left between them. The CDR3 sequence is 12 residues long. The germline gives CDR1 MNHNS, CDR2 SASEGT. The CDR3, as DNA: TGTGCCAGCAGTGAAGCGGGACGCATTCAGTACTTC. This codes for CASSEAGRIQYF.

The chain joins TRBV20-1 to TRBJ2-7; tentatively, D is TRBD1 (5 bases). The CDR3 is 14 amino acids. Germline V gene sequence: CDR1 DFQATT, CDR2 SNEGSKA (reference sequence). Trimming took off 3 bases at V and 0 bases at J, with 12 bases between the two ends. CDR3 region: CSASRRQISYEQYF. Written as DNA, the CDR3 is TGCAGTGCTAGTCGGAGACAGATCTCCTACGAGCAGTACTTC.

This rearrangement joins TRBV7-9 to TRBJ2-5; D is uncertain. The end of the DNA fits TRBJ2-7 better, so the J call may be wrong. The CDR3 has 15 residues. In germline, CDR1 is SEHNR, CDR2 FQNEAQ (reference sequence). This chain's CDR3 is CASSSHDGTTYEQYF. DNA of the CDR3: TGTGCCAGCAGCTCACATGATGGTACAACCTACGAGCAGTACTTC.

This clonotype occurred many times. The chain has TRBV6-6 and TRBJ2-5, with TRBD2 identical over 12 bases. Germline CDR1 MNHNY, CDR2 SVGAGI (reference sequence). The CDR3 is made up of 17 amino acids. After removal of 3 bases from V and 5 bases from J, the junction contained 10 bases not matched to a gene. CDR3 region: CASSYERPSGGEETQYF. The DNA for the CDR3 is TGTGCCAGCAGTTATGAGAGGCCTAGCGGGGGGGAGGAGACCCAGTACTTC.

This chain links TRBV25-1 with TRBJ2-7, with 8 bases identical to TRBD1. CDR3 size: 16 residues. Germline trimming cut 3 bases from V and 5 bases from J; bases unmatched to any gene: 12. Per germline, CDR1 MGHDK and CDR2 SYGVNS. CDR3 coding DNA: TGTGCCAGCAGTGACCTCCCCGGGACAGGCGGCCACGAGCAGTACTTC. Its translation is CASSDLPGTGGHEQYF.

The CDR3 sequence: CSASDQLADTQYF. CDR3 bases: TGCAGTGCTAGTGACCAACTAGCGGATACGCAGTATTTT. The chain has TRBV20-1 and TRBJ2-3, with 7 bases fitting TRBD2. CDR3 size: 13 residues. Germline V gene sequence: CDR1 DFQATT, CDR2 SNEGSKA (reference sequence). Losses at the gene ends were 3 bases for V and 6 bases for J; bases not matched to a gene: 6.

The V gene is TRBV5-1, the J gene TRBJ2-6, with D tentatively TRBD1 (7 bases). Germline CDR1 reads SGHRS; CDR2 reads YFSETQ. V lost 4 bases, J lost 1 base, and 18 bases lay in between. The length of the CDR3 is 18 residues. For the CDR3, the DNA is TGCGCCAGCAGCACACCAGGGGGGAGACCTTCTGGGGCCAACGTCCTGACTTTC. Translated, it gives CASSTPGGRPSGANVLTF.

This chain links TRBV2 with TRBJ2-7; D uncertain. Germline assignment: CDR1 SNHLY and CDR2 FYNNEI. The CDR3 has 12 amino acids. The V end lost 7 bases, the J end lost 9 bases, and 16 bases lay between the germline ends. The CDR3 bases are TGTGCCAGCAAAGCCCCTCGAAAGGTGCAGTACTTC. Translating it yields CASKAPRKVQYF.

The chain combines TRBV3-1 with TRBJ2-1; D is possibly TRBD2 (5 bases). Germline V lookup: CDR1 LGHDT, CDR2 YNNKEL (reference sequence). The CDR3 loop spans 16 amino acids. Trimming cost V 0 bases and J 7 bases, with 16 bases left between them. In DNA, the CDR3 is TGTGCCAGCAGCCAAGATCCTGCGGGCCGAGGGAATGAGCAGTTCTTC. Residues: CASSQDPAGRGNEQFF.